These T cell receptor beta chains were read from a single sample in a study of persistence of HIV-infected CD4 T cells. Some clones are missing from TCRdb's copy, which holds only in-frame ones; the method was immunoSEQ multiplex PCR. The sample carries over 40,000 clones, around 82% recorded once. Their antigens are not known. Sequences were derived from CD4+ T cells sorted from PBMCs after roughly 18-hour stimulation, sampled from a patient who received antiretroviral therapy. The origin of the receptors is an adult man with HIV who was CMV-seropositive. CDR3s include the opening cysteine and the closing phenylalanine or tryptophan. D genes are given only for firm matches. Not all rows give a size; the values are once, few, many and, for expanded clones, a class.

D gene,clone size,J gene,V gene,CDR3 DNA,CDR3 protein
-,once,TRBJ1-1,TRBV5-4,TGTGCCAGCAGCTTGCTTAACACTGAAGCTTTCTTT,CASSLLNTEAFF
TRBD2,-,TRBJ2-7,TRBV7-2,TGTGCCAGCAGCTTAACTAGCGGGAGATCTTACGAGCAGTACTTC,CASSLTSGRSYEQYF
TRBD1,-,TRBJ2-2,TRBV5-1,TGCGCCAGCAGCGTGCAGGGACAGCTCACCGGGGAGCTGTTTTTT,CASSVQGQLTGELFF
-,-,TRBJ2-5,TRBV5-4,TGTGCCAGCAGCTTACCGCGGGAGACCCAGTACTTC,CASSLPRETQYF
TRBD1,-,TRBJ1-2,TRBV19,TGTGCCAGTAGTCCGGGACAGTTTTATGGCTACACCTTC,CASSPGQFYGYTF
-,-,TRBJ1-2,TRBV4-2,TGTGCCAGCAGCCAAGTTGTAAACGACTATGGCTACACCTTC,CASSQVVNDYGYTF
TRBD1,-,TRBJ2-6,TRBV13,TGTGCCAGCAGCCTGGACAGGGGGGGCTCTGGGGCCAACGTCCTGACTTTC,CASSLDRGGSGANVLTF
TRBD2,-,TRBJ2-5,TRBV10-2,TGCGCCAGCAGTGAGTCGAGGGGGACTAGCCCGACCCAGTACTTC,CASSESRGTSPTQYF
-,-,TRBJ1-2,TRBV19,TGTGCCAGTAGTATCGTAACAGGATCTAACTATGGCTACACCTTC,CASSIVTGSNYGYTF
TRBD2,few,TRBJ2-1,TRBV7-2,TGTGCCAGCAGCAAAAGGGGACTAGCGGGAGACAATGAGCAGTTCTTC,CASSKRGLAGDNEQFF
-,-,TRBJ1-6,TRBV27,TGTGCCAGCAGTTTTTCGGGGACGAGCTCCTATAATTCACCCCTCCACTTT,CASSFSGTSSYNSPLHF
-,once,TRBJ1-3,TRBV9,TGTGCCAGCAGCGTAACAGGGACTGGAAACACCATATATTTT,CASSVTGTGNTIYF
-,-,TRBJ1-1,TRBV7-2,TGTGCCAGCAGCTTAGGGACCAATATGAACACTGAAGCTTTCTTT,CASSLGTNMNTEAFF
-,-,TRBJ2-2,TRBV6-5,TGTGCCAGCCAGGGGCCGGTCACCGGGGAGCTGTTTTTT,CASQGPVTGELFF
-,-,TRBJ2-2,TRBV5-1,TGCGCCAGCAGCCTGGGAGGAAGGACCGCACGCACCGGGGAGCTGTTTTTT,CASSLGGRTARTGELFF
TRBD1,-,TRBJ1-6,TRBV2,TGTGCCAGCAGTGTGGGGACAGGGAAGAGCTCACCCCTCCACTTT,CASSVGTGKSSPLHF
-,-,TRBJ2-7,TRBV2,TGTGCCAGCATGACAGGGACTTCCTACGAGCAGTACTTC,CASMTGTSYEQYF
TRBD1,-,TRBJ1-6,TRBV7-3,TGTGCCAGCAGCCGACAGGGGAAAAATTCACCCCTCCACTTT,CASSRQGKNSPLHF
-,-,TRBJ2-3,TRBV9,TGTGCCAGCAGCCTCGGAGTCAGGGATACGCAGTATTTT,CASSLGVRDTQYF
TRBD1,-,TRBJ1-1,TRBV27,TGTGCCAGCAGTGAACAGGGGGCGGCTGAAGCTTTCTTT,CASSEQGAAEAFF
TRBD2,-,TRBJ2-2,TRBV7-3,TGTGCCAGCAGCTCGGGACTAGGTACCGGGGAGCTGTTTTTT,CASSSGLGTGELFF
TRBD1,-,TRBJ2-6,TRBV10-3,TGTGCCATCAGTTTTTCGGACAGGGAGGTCCTGACTTTC,CAISFSDREVLTF
-,-,TRBJ2-1,TRBV25-1,TGTGCCAGCAGTGAATGGGAGAGGGTTGGGAATGAGCAGTTCTTC,CASSEWERVGNEQFF
-,-,TRBJ1-5,TRBV28,TGTGCCAGCAGTCCGGGGGGTCCTCGGGGGAATCAGCCCCAGCATTTT,CASSPGGPRGNQPQHF
-,-,TRBJ1-2,TRBV5-1,TGCGCCAGCAGCCTGGGACGGGAAGCCTATGGCTACACCTTC,CASSLGREAYGYTF
-,once,TRBJ2-3,TRBV7-9,TGTGCCAGCAGCTTAGGGGGGTACACAGATACGCAGTATTTT,CASSLGGYTDTQYF